The sequence of this T cell receptor (beta chain) was determined in a study of regulatory T cells in long-lasting Graves disease. Regarding time point: newly diagnosed GD, antithyroid drugs for less than 3 months. Extracted PBMC RNA gave rise to the TCR library. This clonotype was picked up many times. Arm-PCR of CDR3 regions and iRepertoire HTBI primers were used to build TCR beta libraries. Via MiXCR, TCRdb re-called the multiplex PCR reads, giving one row per CDR3 protein. This repertoire shows around 500,000 distinct CDR3 sequences, roughly 14% found once; its top ten account for 10%. The CDR3 covers 18 residues. Germline assignment: CDR1 DFQATT and CDR2 SNEGSKA (reference sequence). The trim removed 2 bases at V and 0 bases at J, leaving 13 bases unmatched. These same records also appear under a second study, on T cells in Graves' hyperthyroidism and ophthalmopathy.

The receptor's source is a young man with Graves disease. The rearrangement joins TRBV20-1 to TRBJ1-1; 9 bases line up with TRBD1. The sequencing used peripheral blood mononuclear cells (PBMCs), collected at new diagnosis, from a patient treated with antithyroid drugs. The DNA of the CDR3 is TGCAGTGCTAGACAAAAAAACCGGGACAGGGTGTTGAACACTGAAGCTTTCTTT. This codes for CSARQKNRDRVLNTEAFF.